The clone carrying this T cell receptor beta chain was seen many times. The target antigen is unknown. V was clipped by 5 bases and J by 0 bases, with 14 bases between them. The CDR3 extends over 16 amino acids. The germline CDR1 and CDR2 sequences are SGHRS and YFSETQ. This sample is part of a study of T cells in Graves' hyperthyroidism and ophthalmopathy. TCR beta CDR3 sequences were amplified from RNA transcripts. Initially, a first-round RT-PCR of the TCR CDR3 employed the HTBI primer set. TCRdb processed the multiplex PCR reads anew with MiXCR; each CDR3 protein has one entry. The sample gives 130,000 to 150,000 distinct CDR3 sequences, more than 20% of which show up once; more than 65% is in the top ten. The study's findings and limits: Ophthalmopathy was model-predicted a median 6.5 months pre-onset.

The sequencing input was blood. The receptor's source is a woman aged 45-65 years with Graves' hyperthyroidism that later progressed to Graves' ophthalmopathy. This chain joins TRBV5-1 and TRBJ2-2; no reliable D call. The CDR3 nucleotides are TGCGCCAGCAGTGCTTTGAGTACCGCGAACACCGGGGAGCTGTTTTTT. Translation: CASSALSTANTGELFF.